This TCR beta chain was documented in a study of T cell responses to AZD1222 COVID-19 vaccine. Worth noting for this clone: No antigen is known for it.

V dropped 4 bases and J dropped 5; count of bases not matched to a gene: 5. This CDR3 spans 15 amino acids. Germline loops: CDR1 GTSNPN, CDR2 SVGIG (reference sequence). General study results and limits: It should be noted that donors were predominantly white British and more often female, and clonal diversity was possibly underestimated. Repertoires in all cases were sampled only once the peak T cell response had passed. As reported, nearly half of all spike-specific TCRs target variant regions that are unmutated.

The method was immunoSEQ multiplex PCR; TCRdb's version includes in-frame clones alone and lacks a portion of them. The sample records 96,000 or so clones, 85% to 90% being singletons. This chain joins TRBV30 and TRBJ2-2, with 12 bases fitting TRBD2. This TCR came from an adult in good health. The sample in question was peripheral blood, obtained on day 0 of AZD1222 vaccination. The CDR3 nucleotides read TGTGCCTGGACCCGAGGACTAGCGGGAACCGGGGAGCTGTTTTTT. It is translated as CAWTRGLAGTGELFF.